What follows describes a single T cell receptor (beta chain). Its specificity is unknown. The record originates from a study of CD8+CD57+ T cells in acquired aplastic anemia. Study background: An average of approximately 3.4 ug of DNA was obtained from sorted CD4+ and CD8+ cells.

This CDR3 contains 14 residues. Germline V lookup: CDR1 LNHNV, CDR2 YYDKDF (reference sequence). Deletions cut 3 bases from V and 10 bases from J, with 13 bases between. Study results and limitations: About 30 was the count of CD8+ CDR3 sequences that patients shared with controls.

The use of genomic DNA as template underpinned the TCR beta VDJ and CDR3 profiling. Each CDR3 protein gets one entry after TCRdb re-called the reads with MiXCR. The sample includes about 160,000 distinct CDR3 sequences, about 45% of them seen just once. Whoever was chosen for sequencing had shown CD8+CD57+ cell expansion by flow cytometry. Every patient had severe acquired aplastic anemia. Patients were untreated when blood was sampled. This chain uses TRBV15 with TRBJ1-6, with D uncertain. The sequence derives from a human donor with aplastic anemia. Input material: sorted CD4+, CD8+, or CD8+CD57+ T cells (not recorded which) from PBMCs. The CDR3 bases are TGTGCCACCAGCAGCTCTAACTCTGGATCACCCCTCCACTTT. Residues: CATSSSNSGSPLHF.